The following is a TCR beta chain sequence with its context. The antigen is not known. This could be a read error, since a much larger clone is one nucleotide away. The data originate from a study of tumor-infiltrating lymphocytes in primary liver carcinoma. The wider study: Sequencing of the samples generated roughly 3.65 to 8 million productive TCRbeta reads, with similar yields across tissue types.

Findings and limits, study-wide: The use of bulk unsorted samples meant that CD4+ and CD8+ repertoires were not compared. Compared with blood, tumor repertoires held significantly more in their top 250 clones.

Both blood RNA, taken from unsorted whole blood, and germline DNA were extracted. Preoperatively, approximately 4 milliliters of peripheral blood were collected. The germline V gene encodes CDR1 MNHEY and CDR2 SVGAGI. The CDR3 extends over 14 amino acids. J was trimmed by 7 bases and V by 6 bases; bases with no gene match: 6. A constant-region primer primed TCR beta cDNA synthesis from 400 to 600 ng of total RNA. ARM-PCR, slightly modified, supplied the TCR beta libraries through three nested multiplex PCR rounds. Researchers ran the first two PCR rounds for roughly 11 cycles each with TRBV1-TRBV30 forward primers and a C-beta reverse primer. TCRdb reprocessed the multiplex PCR reads with MiXCR, giving one entry per CDR3 protein. Of 310,000 or so distinct CDR3 sequences listed, about two thirds are singletons.

V and J are TRBV6-5 and TRBJ1-6; 7 nucleotides match TRBD1. Sequenced sample: peripheral blood. The sequence came from a man between 40 and 49 years old with primary liver carcinoma and hepatitis B virus infection. CDR3 in DNA: TGTGCCAGCAGACGCGGGACAGACAATTCACCCCTCCACTTT. It translates to CASRRGTDNSPLHF.